The table lists the clone carrying this T cell receptor (beta chain) with a few counts. These data originate in a study of control samples from healthy donors and cancer patients. The method was immunoSEQ multiplex PCR; TCRdb's version includes in-frame clones alone and lacks a portion of them. Of roughly 120,000 clones in the sample, roughly 90% were seen once. This CDR3 comprises 15 residues. The V end was cut by 4 bases, the J end by 4 bases, with 14 bases between. Germline V lookup: CDR1 LGHDT, CDR2 YNNKEL (reference sequence). The rearrangement uses TRBV3-1 (or the pseudogene TRBV3-2) and TRBJ1-3; D is uncertain. This TCR was recovered from a middle-aged man in good health. Specimen: blood. The CDR3 spells CASSPGRGRGNTIYF. As DNA, the CDR3 is TGTGCCAGCAGCCCCGGGCGGGGTCGCGGAAACACCATATATTTT.